The present TCR beta chain was sequenced within a study of identical twins (dated by TCRdb to between 2015 and 2016). Background for the entire study: TCR alpha and beta repertoires from monozygotic twins, unrelated adults of various ages and cord blood were deep-sequenced to test whether fetal clonotypes persist. Replicate twin experiments were performed at different times using different library preparation protocols to rule out contamination. Results the study describes overall, beyond this receptor: Because the same donors could not be followed over many years, conclusions were based on cross-sectional statistical analysis. Zero-insertion analyses could be partly confounded by invariant T cells such as MAIT and iNKT, though diverse VJ usage argued against such confounding for most clonotypes. Fewer insertions were carried by abundant cord blood beta clonotypes; a weaker similar trend was observed in young adult naive repertoires, while no such trend was observed in memory repertoires. In monozygotic twins, recombination models systematically underestimated out-of-frame TCR alpha sharing, but the models matched the sharing seen between unrelated individuals. The excess sharing between twins in beta out-of-frame sequences was weaker because fewer shared sequences reduced the signal-to-noise ratio. Compared with coincidental sharing between unrelated individuals, an excess of low generation-probability sequences was observed among out-of-frame TCR alpha sequences shared between twins.

This clonotype has ten or more counts. There is no known antigen for this receptor. Base quality data are lacking; no much larger clone is found one base away. Library preparation employed 5' RACE. TCRdb lists the instrument as Illumina HiSeq 2000. Template switching added a universal primer binding site, and the final cDNA carried a unique molecular identifier that allowed TCR cDNA molecules to be counted accurately. First-strand cDNA for TCR alpha and beta chains was synthesized from specific primers in the conserved constant-segment region. To control for contamination, each cDNA library was double barcoded with a SMART-Mk sample barcode plus Illumina barcodes. Two successive PCR steps introduced TruSeq adapter sequences along with Illumina sample barcodes. TCR alpha and beta cDNA libraries were sequenced on the Illumina HiSeq platform with custom primers. The paper's data handling went like this. Unique molecular identifiers were extracted from raw reads with MiGEC, and CDR3 positions were determined with MiXCR. For each individual, recombination models were inferred using an EM algorithm with the repgenHMM and IGoR tools. The tcR package in R was used for shared clonotype analysis, with sharing normalized by the product of cloneset sizes. To study raw recombination without the effects of thymic and clonal selection, out-of-frame nonproductive sequences were analyzed. TCRdb reanalyzed the raw reads on its own, using fastp at Q25 for trimming and MiXCR for clone calling, and kept in-frame beta chains. For every CDR3 protein sequence, its rows merge into one entry that carries the most common genes and DNA. Clone size and V and J calls follow TCRdb, not the original study. The table for this sample lists approximately 150,000 distinct CDR3 sequences; around 3.4% of them were counted only once. The ten largest clones represent approximately 7.6% of the sample.

Trimming removed 3 bases from V and 0 bases from J, leaving 11 bases between the germline ends. From the germline V gene (reference sequence), CDR1 is DFQATT and CDR2 is SNEGSKA. Inclusive of the bounding cysteine and phenylalanine, the CDR3 is 14 residues long. This entry keeps only the CDR3 DNA: 42 bases, framed from base 1. All donors were healthy Caucasians. Using Miltenyi CD45RO+ enrichment and human naive T-cell isolation kits, memory (CD45RO+) and naive T cells were isolated from PBMC. Material for sequencing was memory T cells sorted from blood. The cell subset or site label, as the study defines it: CD45RO+ enriched T cells. The rearranged segments are TRBV20-1 and TRBJ1-2, with no confident D gene call. This TCR was sampled from a man between 18 and 29 years old in good health. The bases are TGCAGTGCTAGTCCGGCGGGAACTAACTATGGCTACACCTTC. Translated, this is CSASPAGTNYGYTF.